This paragraph covers one T cell receptor (beta chain) sequence. Here immunoSEQ multiplex PCR was the method, and the copy in TCRdb shows in-frame clones only, minus some. The sample has around 94,000 clones, approximately 86% seen once. Sample time point: baseline pretreatment blood. Treatment meaning: 15 Gy SBRT to primary tumor, nephrectomy 4 weeks later. This renal cell carcinoma was of the clear cell type. The germline V gene encodes CDR1 SNHLY and CDR2 FYNNEI. The CDR3 runs 14 residues. J lost 6 bases, V lost 5 bases, and 4 bases had no gene match. The sample originates from a study of radiation and T cells in renal cell carcinoma. Study as a whole: Nephrectomy followed 15 Gy stereotactic body radiation by 4 weeks.

The source of this sequence is a man aged 50 or older with renal cell carcinoma. Sequenced material: blood, taken from a patient whose treatment included radiotherapy and nephrectomy. This chain connects TRBV2 to TRBJ2-1, with TRBD1 matching over 10 bases. The CDR3 region is CASSRTGGTNEQFF. The DNA of the CDR3 is TGTGCCAGCAGTCGGACAGGGGGTACCAATGAGCAGTTCTTC.